This T cell receptor beta chain derives from a study of human T cells and chemical hapten exposure. Study background: Mostly female, the patients presented with alopecia areata, totalis or universalis. Study results and caveats: Sensitizing to DPC left TCRs with a frequency above 1 in 1000 unaltered.

Note on this clonotype: The antigen is not known.

This CDR3 contains 14 residues. The germline gives CDR1 MGHDK, CDR2 SYGVNS. V gave up 4 bases and J gave up 5 bases, with 14 bases separating them. Time point reported: patch test 2, 6 weeks after DPC sensitization. The sample's treatment: therapeutic diphenylcyclopropenone sensitization with weekly scalp DPC. Investigators collected blood before applying each patch test. In the study's own analysis: TCRs per sample had a median of approximately 98,000 and ranged from about 20,000 to 750,000. TCRdb independently ran MiXCR on the RACE reads; one entry per CDR3 protein. The V and J calls were determined by TCRdb, not by the authors. In the table there are fewer than 85,000 distinct CDR3 sequences, 9.5% to 13% of which are singletons.

The clonotype originates from a man between 18 and 35 years old with alopecia areata. Some clones in this sample may be carry-over from other donors' samples. The chain combines TRBV25-1 with TRBJ1-1; tentative D call: TRBD1 (5 bases). Here the sequenced sample was whole blood, taken in connection with sensitization to the hapten diphenylcyclopropenone (DPC). Here the CDR3 DNA reads TGTGCCAGCAGTGTAGGACCCCGGGGGACTGAAGCTTTCTTT. Its translation is CASSVGPRGTEAFF.